This T cell receptor (beta chain) was observed in a study of T cell changes during pregnancy in multiple sclerosis. This clone has a single count. CDR1 is MNHEY, CDR2 SMNVEV, per germline (reference sequence). The CDR3 runs to 13 residues. Trimming took 8 bases from V and 2 from J; bases not matched to a gene: 3. The method was immunoSEQ multiplex PCR; TCRdb's version includes in-frame clones alone and lacks a portion of them. The sample holds over 45,000 clones, just over 90% seen once. The sequenced sample was peripheral blood, obtained in the first trimester of pregnancy. This chain links TRBV27 with TRBJ1-1, with TRBD1 matching 9 bases. This receptor was obtained from a female donor in good health, enrolled as a control in a pregnancy study. Here the CDR3 DNA reads TGTGCCAGCGGGACAGGGATAAACACTGAAGCTTTCTTT. Translated: CASGTGINTEAFF.